The T cell receptor (beta chain) described here comes from a study of shared clonotypes between healthy human individuals. General study points: Blood was the sole source, and tissue repertoires probably differ. The expectation was that sequencing depth would affect clonotype sharing among donors.

V lost 1 base, J lost 6 bases, and 6 bases stayed unmatched. This CDR3 contains 14 residues. Germline lookup yields CDR1 MNHEY and CDR2 SVGAGI. CD45RO negativity and positive selection for CCR7 defined naive CD8 cells, a population that excluded terminally differentiated effector memory CD45RA+ cells. As originally analysed: Filtering differed for immunoSEQ, which gave only junction sequences without quality scores. Assay: immunoSEQ multiplex PCR; the TCRdb copy retains only in-frame clones and omits some. D and trimming were read from the DNA, whereas the V and J calls and clone size are those reported in that table. Of hundreds of thousands of clones detected, around 96% appear once; the ten largest clones hold more than 0.085%. Notes on this clone: Its antigen is not identified.

Sequencing was done on a sample of naive CD8+ T cells sorted from blood. The receptor's source is a woman aged 25 to 45 in good health. The rearrangement joins TRBV6-5 to TRBJ2-7; 7 bases are a match to TRBD1. CDR3 loop: CASSYFDRVGEQYF. DNA for the CDR3: TGTGCCAGCAGTTACTTTGACAGGGTGGGCGAGCAGTACTTC.